This T cell receptor beta chain was profiled in a study of blood T cell repertoires in COVID-19. Study as a whole: Specimens from acute and convalescent COVID-19 originated in the United States, Italy and Spain. T cells, B-cell-depleted T cells, or PBMCs provided the cDNA or gDNA that served as material.

Authors' data handling: Estimated nucleated cell counts came from reference gene primer amplification. The repertoire was sequenced with immunoSEQ multiplex PCR; TCRdb's copy has only in-frame clones and lacks some. V and J calls and clone size are those listed in that table; D and trimming were worked out from the DNA. There are a few hundred thousand clones in the sample; about 87% occur only once, and about 3% lies in the top ten. Sequencing input: peripheral blood. This clonotype was obtained from a human donor in a cohort sampled during active COVID-19.

CDR3 coding DNA: TGCGCCAGCAGCCAATTCTCAGCGGGAGGGCCCTCAAACTACGAGCAGTACTTC. It translates to CASSQFSAGGPSNYEQYF. The chain recombines TRBV4-1 with TRBJ2-7; TRBD2 aligns across 10 bases. The CDR3 has 18 amino acids. Trimming at V came to 2 bases and at J to 3 bases, leaving 13 bases not matched to a gene. Germline-derived CDR1 and CDR2 are MGHRA and YSYEKL.